These 25 T cell receptor beta chains were sequenced from one sample in a study of control samples from healthy donors and cancer patients. Produced via immunoSEQ multiplex PCR; TCRdb's table is partial and in-frame only. Here the sample spans roughly 170,000 clones, under 95% being singletons. The source material was blood. The receptors were gathered from a woman aged 18-29 years in good health.

This clone occurred once. V is TRBV7-2 and J is TRBJ2-5; 13 bases line up with TRBD2. Germline V CDR1 and CDR2: SGHTA, FQGNSA. V dropped 4 bases and J dropped 5; count of bases not matched to a gene: 10. This CDR3 region has 17 residues. CDR3 DNA: TGTGCCAGCAGCTCCCGACTAGCGGGGGGTTCACGGGAGACCCAGTACTTC. This gives the protein CASSSRLAGGSRETQYF.

This chain links TRBV2 with TRBJ1-1, with unresolved D. The CDR3 loop spans 14 amino acids. The V gene's germline CDR1 is SNHLY and CDR2 FYNNEI. Trimming pared 6 bases from V and 4 bases from J, leaving 15 bases between. In nucleotides, the CDR3 is TGTGCCAGCAGGCCCCTTGGAGGGAGCACTGAAGCTTTCTTT. Its translation: CASRPLGGSTEAFF.

The CDR3 region has the DNA TGTGCCAGCACCGCACCCGGGACAGGGGCCGGGGAGCTGTTTTTT. Translating it yields CASTAPGTGAGELFF. The chain carries TRBV28 and TRBJ2-2; 10 bases are a match to TRBD1. The V and J ends lost 7 bases and 6 bases, in that order; junction bases with no gene match: 8. The CDR3 spans 15 residues. In germline, CDR1 is MDHEN, CDR2 SYDVKM.

The chain carries TRBV5-1 and TRBJ1-3, with a possible D match to TRBD1 (5 bases). V was trimmed by 5 bases and J by 0 bases, leaving 15 bases between them. The CDR3 runs 16 residues. CDR1 and CDR2 from the germline V gene are SGHRS and YFSETQ. CDR3 loop: CASSYGAGSSGNTIYF. CDR3 in DNA: TGCGCCAGCAGTTACGGGGCGGGGAGCTCTGGAAACACCATATATTTT.

V usage is TRBV10-3 and J usage is TRBJ1-2, with D perhaps TRBD1 (5 bases). Trimming took off 7 bases at V and 6 bases at J, with 12 bases between the two ends. The CDR3 has 12 residues. CDR1 ENHRY and CDR2 SYGVKD come from the germline V gene. CDR3 DNA sequence: TGTGCCATCACCGCGGGACGCGATGGCTACACCTTC. As protein: CAITAGRDGYTF.

This rearrangement joins TRBV19 to TRBJ1-5; TRBD1 matches 7 bases. V lost 6 bases and J lost 7; bases outside the gene matches: 12. There are 15 residues in the CDR3. Germline-derived CDR1 and CDR2 are LNHDA and SQIVND (reference sequence). This chain's CDR3 is CASRRTAGGEQPQHF. CDR3 nucleotide sequence: TGTGCCAGTAGGAGAACTGCAGGGGGGGAGCAGCCCCAGCATTTT.

This chain links TRBV28 with TRBJ2-7; TRBD1 matches 10 bases. The CDR3 loop spans 13 amino acids. Germline CDR1 is MDHEN and CDR2 is SYDVKM. J lost 4 bases, V lost 6 bases, and 3 bases had no gene match. The CDR3 loop is CASSRDRGYEQYF. CDR3 nucleotide sequence: TGTGCCAGCAGCCGGGACAGGGGTTACGAGCAGTACTTC.

The chain couples TRBV5-6 to TRBJ2-3, with 9 nucleotides matching TRBD1. J was trimmed by 2 bases and V by 4 bases; bases with no gene match: 5. Per germline, CDR1 SGHDT and CDR2 YYEEEE. CDR3 size: 15 residues. CDR3 loop: CASSPTGGITDTQYF. CDR3 sequence (DNA): TGTGCCAGCAGCCCGACAGGGGGGATCACAGATACGCAGTATTTT.

The chain recombines TRBV2 with TRBJ2-1, with TRBD2 as a possible D gene (5 bases). The CDR3 is 12 residues long. Looked up from germline, CDR1 is SNHLY and CDR2 is FYNNEI. Trimming took off 7 bases at V and 12 bases at J, with 16 bases between the two ends. The CDR3 region is CASTRAGPVQFF. The CDR3 DNA reads TGTGCCAGCACTCGGGCGGGCCCCGTGCAGTTCTTC.

The chain links TRBV19 to TRBJ1-1, with 8 positions matching TRBD1. J lost 2 bases, V lost 3 bases, and 5 bases had no gene match. The CDR3 consists of 15 residues. Germline lookup yields CDR1 LNHDA and CDR2 SQIVND (reference sequence). The CDR3 loop is CASSIIGTGNTEAFF. The CDR3 DNA sequence: TGTGCCAGTAGTATTATCGGGACAGGAAACACTGAAGCTTTCTTT. Based on the CDR3 plus reference TRBV19 and TRBJ1-1, the full variable domain is DGGITQSPKYLFRKEGQNVTLSCEQNLNHDAMYWYRQDPGQGLRLIYYSQIVNDFQKGDIAEGYSVSREKKESFPLTVTSAQKNPTAFYLCASSIIGTGNTEAFFGQGTRLTVV.

This clone was detected only once. The chain joins TRBV11-3 to TRBJ1-4; tentatively, D is TRBD1 (5 bases). Between the trimmed V and J ends, which lost 4 bases and 5 bases, there was a span of 11 bases. CDR1 is SGHNT and CDR2 is YENEEA in the germline V gene. CDR3 size: 14 residues. CDR3 protein: CASSSGPINEKLFF. The CDR3 DNA follows: TGTGCCAGCAGCTCGGGACCGATCAATGAAAAACTGTTTTTT.

This clone showed up just once. The chain combines TRBV4-1 with TRBJ1-2; perhaps TRBD1 as D (6 bases). Per the germline V gene, CDR1 is MGHRA and CDR2 is YSYEKL. The V end lost 0 bases, the J end lost 4 bases, and 12 bases lay between the germline ends. The CDR3 totals 15 residues. CDR3: CASSQDGGQSYGYTF. In DNA, the CDR3 is TGCGCCAGCAGCCAAGATGGTGGACAGAGCTATGGCTACACCTTC.

The chain employs TRBV28 and TRBJ2-3; D is unresolved. Germline CDR1 reads MDHEN; CDR2 reads SYDVKM. The V gene lost 6 bases and the J gene lost 6 bases, with 10 bases spanning the gap. CDR3 length: 12 amino acids. The CDR3 loop reads CASRTLPDTQYF. For the CDR3, the DNA is TGTGCCAGCAGGACCTTACCGGATACGCAGTATTTT.

V and J are TRBV25-1 and TRBJ1-2, with D possibly TRBD1 on 5 matching bases. V was shortened by 6 bases and J by 4 bases, with 15 bases between the two germline ends. In germline, CDR1 is MGHDK, CDR2 SYGVNS. The CDR3 is 14 amino acids. The CDR3 DNA sequence: TGTGCCAGCAGGATGGGGGATTGGATCTATGGCTACACCTTC. Translated, it gives CASRMGDWIYGYTF.

The chain employs TRBV5-6 and TRBJ2-1; 11 bases are a match to TRBD2. The V and J ends lost 2 bases and 3 bases, in that order; junction bases with no gene match: 4. This CDR3 spans 16 amino acids. Germline V gives CDR1 SGHDT, CDR2 YYEEEE. The CDR3 nucleotides are TGTGCCAGCAGCTTTGCCGGGACTAGCGGCTACAATGAGCAGTTCTTC. This translates into CASSFAGTSGYNEQFF.

This chain joins TRBV7-2 and TRBJ2-5; 7 nucleotides align to TRBD2. Trimming cost V 6 bases and J 4 bases; bases outside gene matches: 14. The CDR3 covers 16 residues. Germline V lookup: CDR1 SGHTA, CDR2 FQGNSA. In DNA, the CDR3 is TGTGCCAGCAGTCAAAACGGGGGGAGGGTAGGAGAGACCCAGTACTTC. Translation: CASSQNGGRVGETQYF.

This chain links TRBV4-1 with TRBJ2-3; D unresolved. From germline, CDR1 is MGHRA and CDR2 YSYEKL. The CDR3 totals 15 residues. V was pared by 1 base and J by 1 base, with 9 bases between. The CDR3 here is CASSQVGARTDTQYF. Here the CDR3 DNA reads TGCGCCAGCAGCCAAGTAGGTGCCCGCACAGATACGCAGTATTTT.

The rearrangement joins TRBV5-1 to TRBJ1-3; D not certain. The CDR3 covers 13 residues. The germline gives CDR1 SGHRS, CDR2 YFSETQ. V was clipped by 7 bases and J by 0 bases, with 8 bases between them. CDR3 region: CASAVSSGNTIYF. The CDR3 DNA reads TGCGCCAGCGCCGTGAGCTCTGGAAACACCATATATTTT.

The chain has TRBV5-6 and TRBJ1-1; D ambiguous. Germline CDR1 is SGHDT and CDR2 is YYEEEE. Deletions cut 4 bases from V and 3 bases from J, with 7 bases between. This CDR3 spans 12 amino acids. In DNA form, the CDR3 reads TGTGCCAGCAGCCTACTGGACACTGAAGCTTTCTTT. Translated, it gives CASSLLDTEAFF.

The chain carries TRBV12-3 or TRBV12-4 and TRBJ1-2; D not certain. The CDR3 is 13 amino acids. V gave up 1 base and J gave up 5 bases, with 8 bases separating them. The CDR3 nucleotides are TGTGCCAGCAGTTTAGGGCTGTTGTATGGCTACACCTTC. It codes for CASSLGLLYGYTF.

V usage is TRBV6-5 and J usage is TRBJ2-7; 8 bases fit TRBD1. The V gene's germline CDR1 is MNHEY and CDR2 SVGAGI. J gave up 0 bases and V 0 bases, and 4 bases lay outside the gene matches. The CDR3 consists of 16 residues. The DNA for the CDR3 is TGTGCCAGCAGTTACTCGCAGACAGGGGACTCCTACGAGCAGTACTTC. It specifies CASSYSQTGDSYEQYF.

This clone has more than one count but fewer than ten. The chain recombines TRBV19 with TRBJ1-1, with no clear D. This CDR3 has 15 amino acids. The germline V and J ends were trimmed by 7 bases and 0 bases, with 15 bases remaining between them. Germline loops: CDR1 LNHDA, CDR2 SQIVND (reference sequence). The CDR3 DNA sequence: TGTGCCAGTAACCGGGGAGGCAGCATGAACACTGAAGCTTTCTTT. It codes for CASNRGGSMNTEAFF.

The chain uses TRBV10-1 and TRBJ1-2; the D is unclear. Between the trimmed V and J ends, which lost 4 bases and 4 bases, there was a span of 19 bases. The CDR3 is 16 residues long. The germline V gene encodes CDR1 WNHNN and CDR2 SYGVQD (reference sequence). CDR3 region: CASSGLPGSTLYGYTF. CDR3 nucleotides: TGCGCCAGCAGTGGGTTACCGGGATCGACCCTCTATGGCTACACCTTC.

The V gene is TRBV5-1, the J gene TRBJ2-1; TRBD2 matches 9 bases. J was trimmed by 6 bases and V by 2 bases; bases with no gene match: 6. Germline V gene data show CDR1 as SGHRS and CDR2 as YFSETQ. There are 15 residues in the CDR3. The DNA of the CDR3 is TGCGCCAGCAGCTTCTCTACGCGGGAGGGCAATGAGCAGTTCTTC. Translation gives CASSFSTREGNEQFF.

V usage is TRBV29-1 and J usage is TRBJ2-4; 10 nucleotides match TRBD1. This CDR3 has 13 amino acids. Germline V gene data show CDR1 as SQVTM and CDR2 as ANQGSEA. The V and J ends lost 3 bases and 4 bases, in that order; junction bases with no gene match: 0. CDR3 DNA: TGCAGCGTTGAGGGACAGGGGAAAAACATTCAGTACTTC. This translates into CSVEGQGKNIQYF.